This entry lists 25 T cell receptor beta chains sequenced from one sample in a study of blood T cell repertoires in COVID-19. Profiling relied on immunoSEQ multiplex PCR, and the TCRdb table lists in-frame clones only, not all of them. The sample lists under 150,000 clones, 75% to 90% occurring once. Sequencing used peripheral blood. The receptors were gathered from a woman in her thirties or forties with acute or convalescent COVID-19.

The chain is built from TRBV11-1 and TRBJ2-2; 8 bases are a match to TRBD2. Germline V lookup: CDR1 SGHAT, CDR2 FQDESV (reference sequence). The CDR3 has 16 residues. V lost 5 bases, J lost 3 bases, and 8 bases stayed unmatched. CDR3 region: CASSPESGGYTGELFF. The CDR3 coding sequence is TGTGCCAGCAGCCCTGAATCGGGGGGGTACACCGGGGAGCTGTTTTTT.

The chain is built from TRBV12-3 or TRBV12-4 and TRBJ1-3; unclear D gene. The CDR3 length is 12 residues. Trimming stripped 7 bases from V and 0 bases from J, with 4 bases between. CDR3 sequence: CASTNSGNTIYF. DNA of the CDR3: TGTGCCAGCACCAACTCTGGAAACACCATATATTTT.

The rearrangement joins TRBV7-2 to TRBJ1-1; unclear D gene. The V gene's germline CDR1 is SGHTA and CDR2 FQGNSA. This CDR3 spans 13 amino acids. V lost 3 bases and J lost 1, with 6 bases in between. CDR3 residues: CASSFFWNTEAFF. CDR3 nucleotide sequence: TGTGCCAGCAGCTTCTTCTGGAACACTGAAGCTTTCTTT.

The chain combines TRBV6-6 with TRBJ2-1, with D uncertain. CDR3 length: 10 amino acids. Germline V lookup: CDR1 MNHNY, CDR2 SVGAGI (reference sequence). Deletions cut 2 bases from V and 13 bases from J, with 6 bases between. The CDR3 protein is CASSYGSQFF. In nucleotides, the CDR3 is TGTGCCAGCAGTTACGGTAGCCAGTTCTTC.

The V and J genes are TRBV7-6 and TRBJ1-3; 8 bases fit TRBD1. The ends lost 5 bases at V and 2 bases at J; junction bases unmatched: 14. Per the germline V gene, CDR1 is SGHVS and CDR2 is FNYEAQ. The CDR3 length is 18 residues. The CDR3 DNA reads TGTGCCAGCAGCGTAGGAAGTGGGACAGGAGTCACTGGAAACACCATATATTTT. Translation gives CASSVGSGTGVTGNTIYF.

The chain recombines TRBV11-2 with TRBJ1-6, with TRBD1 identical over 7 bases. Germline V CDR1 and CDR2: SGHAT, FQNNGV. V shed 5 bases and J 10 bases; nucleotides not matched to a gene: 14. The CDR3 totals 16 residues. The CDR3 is CASSLGALTGRSPLHF. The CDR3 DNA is TGTGCCAGCAGCCTCGGGGCCCTGACAGGGAGGTCACCCCTCCACTTT.

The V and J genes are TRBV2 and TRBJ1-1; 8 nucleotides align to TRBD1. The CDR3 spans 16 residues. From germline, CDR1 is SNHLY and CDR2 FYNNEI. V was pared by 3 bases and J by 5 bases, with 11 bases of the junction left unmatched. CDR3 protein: CASSEVLGQGGTEAFF. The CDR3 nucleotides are TGTGCCAGCAGTGAGGTGCTCGGACAGGGAGGGACTGAAGCTTTCTTT. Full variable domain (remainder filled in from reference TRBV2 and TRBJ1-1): EPEVTQTPSHQVTQMGQEVILRCVPISNHLYFYWYRQILGQKVEFLVSFYNNEISEKSEIFDDQFSVERPDGSNFTLKIRSTKLEDSAMYFCASSEVLGQGGTEAFFGQGTRLTVV.

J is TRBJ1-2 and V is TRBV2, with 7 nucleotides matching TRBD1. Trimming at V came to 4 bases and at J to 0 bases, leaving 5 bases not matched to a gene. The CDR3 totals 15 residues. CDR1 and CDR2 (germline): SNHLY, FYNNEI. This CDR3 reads CASSGQGLANYGYTF. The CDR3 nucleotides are TGTGCCAGCAGTGGACAGGGTTTAGCTAACTATGGCTACACCTTC.

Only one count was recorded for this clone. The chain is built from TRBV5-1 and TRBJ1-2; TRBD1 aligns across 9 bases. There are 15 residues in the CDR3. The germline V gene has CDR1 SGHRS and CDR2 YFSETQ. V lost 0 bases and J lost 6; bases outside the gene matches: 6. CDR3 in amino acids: CASSLGGTGMDGYTF. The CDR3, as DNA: TGCGCCAGCAGCTTGGGAGGGACAGGGATGGATGGCTACACCTTC.

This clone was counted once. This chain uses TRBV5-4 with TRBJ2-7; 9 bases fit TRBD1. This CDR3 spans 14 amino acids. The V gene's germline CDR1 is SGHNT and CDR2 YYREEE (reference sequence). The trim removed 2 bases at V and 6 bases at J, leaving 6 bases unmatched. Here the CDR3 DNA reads TGTGCCAGCAGCTTCCGGACAGGGGCGGCCGAGCAGTACTTC. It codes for CASSFRTGAAEQYF.

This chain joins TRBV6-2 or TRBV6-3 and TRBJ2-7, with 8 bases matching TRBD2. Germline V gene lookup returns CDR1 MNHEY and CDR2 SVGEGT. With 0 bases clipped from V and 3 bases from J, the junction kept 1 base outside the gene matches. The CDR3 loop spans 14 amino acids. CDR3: CASSYSAGGYEQYF. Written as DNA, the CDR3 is TGTGCCAGCAGTTACTCGGCGGGGGGCTACGAGCAGTACTTC.

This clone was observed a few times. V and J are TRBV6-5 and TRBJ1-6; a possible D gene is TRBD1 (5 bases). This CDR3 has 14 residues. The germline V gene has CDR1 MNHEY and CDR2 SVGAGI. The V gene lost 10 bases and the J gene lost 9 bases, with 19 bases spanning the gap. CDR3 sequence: CATITGEGISPLHF. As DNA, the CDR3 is TGTGCCACCATCACCGGGGAGGGGATTTCACCCCTCCACTTT.

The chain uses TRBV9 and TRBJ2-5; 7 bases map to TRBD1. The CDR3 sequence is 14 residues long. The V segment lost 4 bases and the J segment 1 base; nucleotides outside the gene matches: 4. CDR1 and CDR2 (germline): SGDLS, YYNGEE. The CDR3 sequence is CASSFGQAQETQYF. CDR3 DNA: TGTGCCAGCAGCTTTGGACAGGCCCAAGAGACCCAGTACTTC.

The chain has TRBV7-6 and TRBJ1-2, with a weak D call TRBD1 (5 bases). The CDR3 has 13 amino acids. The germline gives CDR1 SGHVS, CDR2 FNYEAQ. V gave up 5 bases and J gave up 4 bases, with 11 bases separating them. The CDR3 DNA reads TGTGCCAGCAGCCAATCGACAGCCTATGGCTACACCTTC. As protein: CASSQSTAYGYTF.

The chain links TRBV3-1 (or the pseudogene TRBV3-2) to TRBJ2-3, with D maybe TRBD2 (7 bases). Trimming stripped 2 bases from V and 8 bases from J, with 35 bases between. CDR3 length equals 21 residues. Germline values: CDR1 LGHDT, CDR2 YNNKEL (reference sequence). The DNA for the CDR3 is TGTGCCAGCAGCCAACCCAATCCGGGGCCTGGGAGGGGGGACCCTACATCTACGCAGTATTTT. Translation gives CASSQPNPGPGRGDPTSTQYF.

As DNA, the CDR3 is TGCGCCAGCAGCGCGGACAGGGTCTATGGCTACACCTTC. It translates to CASSADRVYGYTF. The genes are TRBV5-1 and TRBJ1-2; TRBD1 aligns across 8 bases. CDR3 length: 13 amino acids. With 4 bases clipped from V and 4 bases from J, the junction kept 3 bases outside the gene matches. Germline-derived CDR1 and CDR2 are SGHRS and YFSETQ.

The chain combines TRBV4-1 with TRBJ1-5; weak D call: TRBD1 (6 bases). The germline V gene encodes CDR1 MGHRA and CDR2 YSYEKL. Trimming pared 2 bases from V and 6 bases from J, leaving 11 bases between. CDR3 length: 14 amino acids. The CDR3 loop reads CASSQQGLGQPQHF. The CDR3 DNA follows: TGCGCCAGCAGCCAACAGGGGTTGGGTCAGCCCCAGCATTTT.

In nucleotides, the CDR3 is TGTGCCAGCAGCCCCCGACAGGGGCAGGGCTACACCTTC. It encodes CASSPRQGQGYTF. This chain links TRBV7-8 with TRBJ1-2, with 8 bases that match TRBD1. Germline lookup yields CDR1 SGHVS and CDR2 FQNEAQ. Germline trimming cut 5 bases from V and 8 bases from J; bases unmatched to any gene: 7. The CDR3 extends over 13 amino acids.

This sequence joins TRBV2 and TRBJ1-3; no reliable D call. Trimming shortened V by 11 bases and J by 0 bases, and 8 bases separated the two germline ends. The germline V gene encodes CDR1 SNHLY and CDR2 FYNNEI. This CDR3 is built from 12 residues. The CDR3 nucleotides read TGTGCCGGGAGGGACTCTGGAAACACCATATATTTT. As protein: CAGRDSGNTIYF.

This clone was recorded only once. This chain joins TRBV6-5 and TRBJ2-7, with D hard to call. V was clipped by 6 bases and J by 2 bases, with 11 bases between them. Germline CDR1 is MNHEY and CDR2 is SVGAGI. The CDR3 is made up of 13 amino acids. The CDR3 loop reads CASSVSYPYEQYF. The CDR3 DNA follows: TGTGCCAGCAGCGTCAGTTATCCCTACGAGCAGTACTTC.

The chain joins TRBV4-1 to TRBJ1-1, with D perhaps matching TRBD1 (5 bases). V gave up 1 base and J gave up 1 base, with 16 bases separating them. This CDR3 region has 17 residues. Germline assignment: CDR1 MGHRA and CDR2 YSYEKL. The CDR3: CASSQGSQGRKNTEAFF. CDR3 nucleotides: TGCGCCAGCAGCCAAGGGTCTCAGGGCCGGAAGAACACTGAAGCTTTCTTT.

In DNA, the CDR3 is TGTGCCAGCAGCCGAAAATCCGGGACTGAAGCTTTCTTT. This sequence encodes CASSRKSGTEAFF. The J gene is TRBJ1-1, the V gene TRBV7-2, with D unclear. CDR3 length: 13 amino acids. Germline V CDR1 and CDR2: SGHTA, FQGNSA. The V gene lost 5 bases and the J gene lost 5 bases, with 12 bases spanning the gap.

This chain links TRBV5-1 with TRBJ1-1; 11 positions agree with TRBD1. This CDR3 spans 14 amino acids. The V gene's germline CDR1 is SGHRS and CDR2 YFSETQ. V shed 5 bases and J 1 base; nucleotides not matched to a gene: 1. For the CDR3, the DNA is TGCGCCAGCAGGGGGACAGGGGGGAACACTGAAGCTTTCTTT. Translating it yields CASRGTGGNTEAFF.

The CDR3 DNA follows: TGCGCCAGCAGTGTGGGCACAGGTTTGTACGAGCAGTACTTC. This codes for CASSVGTGLYEQYF. The genes are TRBV5-1 and TRBJ2-7, with a weak D call TRBD1 (5 bases). With 5 bases removed from V and 4 bases from J, the gap between germline ends came to 16 bases. This CDR3 region has 14 residues. Germline V gives CDR1 SGHRS, CDR2 YFSETQ.

CDR3 DNA sequence: TGTGCCAGCTCTATAGGCGGCGACCTAACTTACGAGCAGTACTTC. Translation: CASSIGGDLTYEQYF. The chain carries TRBV6-5 and TRBJ2-7; no clear D gene. V gave up 8 bases and J gave up 4 bases, with 21 bases separating them. CDR1 is MNHEY and CDR2 is SVGAGI in the germline V gene. This CDR3 is built from 15 residues.